This record concerns one T cell receptor beta chain sequence. V dropped 2 bases and J dropped 1 base, with 9 bases sitting between them. Germline-derived CDR1 and CDR2 are SGHRS and YFSETQ. This CDR3 is built from 15 residues. The source of the sample is a study of blood T cell repertoires in COVID-19. Study-level background: The cDNA or gDNA used as material had been derived from T cells, B-cell-depleted T cells, or PBMCs.

As originally analysed: For nucleated cells, counts were estimated from reference gene primer amplification. TCRdb's copy holds only in-frame clones and misses some; the assay was immunoSEQ multiplex PCR. V, J and clone size are those of that table, while D and trimming were read from the DNA. The sample comprises roughly 300,000 clones, just over 90% of which are singletons, and approximately 2% rests with the top ten. Seattle cases were enrolled at active infection and followed longitudinally. Specimen: peripheral blood. This TCR was sampled from a woman in her twenties or thirties with COVID-19, enrolled during active disease. The chain recombines TRBV5-1 with TRBJ2-2, with D perhaps matching TRBD2 (6 bases). The CDR3 loop reads CASSFGTRNTGELFF. The CDR3 DNA follows: TGCGCCAGCAGCTTTGGGACTCGGAACACCGGGGAGCTGTTTTTT.